This T cell receptor (beta chain) was sequenced during a study of blood T cell repertoires in COVID-19. This CDR3 has 13 amino acids. The V end lost 2 bases, the J end lost 2 bases, and 4 bases lay between the germline ends. Germline V gene data show CDR1 as LNHDA and CDR2 as SQIVND (reference sequence). The data were produced by immunoSEQ multiplex PCR, yet TCRdb's version contains in-frame clones alone and is incomplete. The sample lists fewer than 350,000 clones, 85% occurring once. Participants classified as exposed had met a COVID-19 case within 2 weeks before study entry. The TCR originated in a woman in her twenties or thirties who had been exposed to COVID-19. The specimen was PBMCs or T cells enriched from blood (not recorded which). The J gene is TRBJ1-5, the V gene TRBV19; the D is unclear. Here the CDR3 DNA reads TGTGCCAGTAGTATAACACGCAATCAGCCCCAGCATTTT. Its protein product is CASSITRNQPQHF.